This TCR beta chain is drawn from a study of T cell responses to AZD1222 COVID-19 vaccine. Study outcomes and limitations: Mostly white British, mostly female donors; authors suggested clonal diversity may be underestimated. Reports say nearly half of spike-specific TCRs go after unmutated variant regions.

Worth noting for this clone: Antigen specificity is unknown.

Trimming shortened V by 2 bases and J by 7 bases, and 11 bases separated the two germline ends. The CDR3 contains 13 residues. Germline V CDR1 and CDR2: MNHEY, SMNVEV (reference sequence). TCRdb keeps only in-frame clones here, not all; method: immunoSEQ multiplex PCR. The data hold fewer than 150,000 clones, with roughly 90% observed a single time. The sample in question was peripheral blood, obtained on day 0 of AZD1222 vaccination. V gene TRBV27 combines with J gene TRBJ1-2; D is perhaps TRBD1 (6 bases). This TCR derives from an adult in good health. The CDR3 protein is CASSLAGGAGYTF. CDR3 DNA sequence: TGTGCCAGCAGTTTAGCGGGGGGGGCTGGCTACACCTTC.